Sequencing of this T cell receptor beta chain was carried out in a study of cytomegalovirus exposure and HLA in healthy donors. V was cut by 5 bases and J by 5 bases, with 19 bases left in between. The CDR3 sequence is 16 residues long. Germline V gene data show CDR1 as MNHEY and CDR2 as SMNVEV (reference sequence). Clones were sequenced by immunoSEQ multiplex PCR, and TCRdb holds only the in-frame ones, with some missing. The sample lists under 200,000 clones; 95% to 97% were seen once. V usage is TRBV27 and J usage is TRBJ2-1; the D gene is possibly TRBD2 (6 bases). The clonotype was recovered from a young woman in good health and CMV-seronegative. The sample comprised PBMCs. As DNA, the CDR3 is TGTGCCAGCAGTATCGGGACTGATGGAGGCCACAATGAGCAGTTCTTC. This gives the protein CASSIGTDGGHNEQFF.